The 16 T cell receptor beta chains presented below share a single source sample, sequenced in a study of CD8 T cells in Susac syndrome. The authors reverse transcribed about 0.45 to 1 ug RNA with random hexamers. Via MiXCR, TCRdb re-called the immunoSEQ multiplex PCR reads, giving one row per CDR3 protein. The sample shows about 120,000 distinct CDR3 sequences, more than 90% of them seen only once. Sequencing was carried out using CD8+ T cells from PBMCs. These receptors all stem from a human donor with Susac syndrome.

The chain joins TRBV6-1 to TRBJ2-7, with D possibly called TRBD1 or TRBD2 (5 bases each). Germline loops: CDR1 MNHNS, CDR2 SASEGT. Trimming took 2 bases from V and 3 from J, leaving 11 bases between them. The CDR3 has 14 residues. The CDR3 DNA reads TGTGCCAGCAGTGAAACCCGTGGGGGCTACGAGCAGTACTTC. Protein: CASSETRGGYEQYF.

The V call is TRBV4-1, the J call TRBJ2-1, with 10 nucleotides matching TRBD1. Looked up from germline, CDR1 is MGHRA and CDR2 is YSYEKL. CDR3 length equals 15 residues. V shed 4 bases and J 10 bases; nucleotides not matched to a gene: 10. The CDR3 spells CASSPARDRGREQFF. DNA for the CDR3: TGCGCCAGCAGCCCCGCCCGGGACAGGGGTCGGGAGCAGTTCTTC.

This chain connects TRBV11-2 to TRBJ2-1; possible D gene TRBD2, 6 bases. Germline V gene lookup returns CDR1 SGHAT and CDR2 FQNNGV. This CDR3 contains 16 residues. Trimming removed 5 bases from V and 0 bases from J, with 14 bases in between. The CDR3 coding sequence is TGTGCCAGCAGCCTTAGCGGCTCGAGCTCCTACAATGAGCAGTTCTTC. This codes for CASSLSGSSSYNEQFF.

The chain is built from TRBV12-3 or TRBV12-4 and TRBJ2-1; possible D gene TRBD2, 6 bases. V gave up 6 bases and J gave up 7 bases, with 19 bases separating them. The CDR3 runs to 15 residues. The CDR3 DNA sequence: TGTGCCAGCAGGTTCTGGGGGGTAAGCAGAAATGAGCAGTTCTTC. This gives the protein CASRFWGVSRNEQFF.

The CDR3 DNA reads TGTGCCAGCAGCTCCAGGGTGTATGAGCAGTTCTTC. As protein: CASSSRVYEQFF. The chain has TRBV7-9 and TRBJ2-1, with D perhaps TRBD1 (5 bases). The CDR3 consists of 12 residues. V was cut by 4 bases and J by 8 bases, with 9 bases left in between. The V gene's germline CDR1 is SEHNR and CDR2 FQNEAQ (reference sequence).

J is TRBJ1-4 and V is TRBV15; D is unresolved. The germline V and J ends were trimmed by 1 base and 9 bases, with 15 bases remaining between them. The CDR3 runs to 15 residues. Germline CDR1 is LNHNV and CDR2 is YYDKDF (reference sequence). Here the CDR3 reads CATSRVVGVEQKLFF. The CDR3 coding sequence is TGTGCCACCAGCAGAGTGGTGGGAGTTGAGCAAAAACTGTTTTTT.

This clonotype was detected once. V usage is TRBV7-9 and J usage is TRBJ2-7; 7 nucleotides align to TRBD1. In germline, CDR1 is SEHNR, CDR2 FQNEAQ (reference sequence). The CDR3 covers 15 residues. The junction had 5 bases not matched to a gene; V was cut back by 0 bases and J by 3 bases. CDR3: CASSLAIGDSYEQYF. CDR3 coding DNA: TGTGCCAGCAGCTTAGCGATAGGGGACAGCTACGAGCAGTACTTC.

Only one count was recorded for this clonotype. The V gene is TRBV12-5, the J gene TRBJ1-2; unclear D gene. V lost 9 bases and J 8 bases, leaving 13 bases between the germline ends. This CDR3 has 11 residues. Germline CDR1 is LGHNT and CDR2 is FRNRAP. The CDR3 protein is CASGDWGGYTF. The CDR3 bases are TGTGCTAGCGGGGATTGGGGAGGCTACACCTTC.

V is TRBV12-3 or TRBV12-4 and J is TRBJ2-5; maybe TRBD2 (6 bases). Trimming shortened V by 5 bases and J by 2 bases, and 9 bases separated the two germline ends. The CDR3 covers 13 residues. The DNA for the CDR3 is TGTGCCAGCAGTCTGGGACTTCAAGAGACCCAGTACTTC. This sequence encodes CASSLGLQETQYF.

The chain links TRBV12-5 to TRBJ2-1; D unclear. The CDR3 has 13 amino acids. Germline CDR1 and CDR2: LGHNT and FRNRAP. Trimming pared 2 bases from V and 6 bases from J, leaving 8 bases between. The CDR3 sequence is CASGLNLFNEQFF. CDR3 DNA sequence: TGTGCTAGTGGTTTGAATCTTTTCAATGAGCAGTTCTTC.

J is TRBJ1-1 and V is TRBV4-3; TRBD1 matches at 7 bases. With 5 bases clipped from V and 3 bases from J, the junction kept 12 bases outside the gene matches. The germline CDR1 and CDR2 sequences are LGHNA and YSLEER. This CDR3 comprises 16 residues. The CDR3 DNA follows: TGCGCCAGCAGCTTGACCAGGGGGTTTAGGGACACTGAAGCTTTCTTT. Translation: CASSLTRGFRDTEAFF.

This clonotype was counted only a few times. In DNA, the CDR3 is TGTGCCAGCAGTGATAGCTCCTACAATGAGCAGTTCTTC. Residues: CASSDSSYNEQFF. The rearrangement links TRBV5-5 to TRBJ2-1; no definite D call. Germline loops: CDR1 SGHKS, CDR2 YYEKEE (reference sequence). Trimming removed 5 bases at V and 0 bases at J, with 6 bases between. The CDR3 covers 13 residues.

The chain couples TRBV20-1 to TRBJ2-5; 9 bases match TRBD1. This CDR3 region has 15 residues. The J segment lost 5 bases and the V segment lost 0 bases, leaving 7 bases of the junction unmatched. Germline CDR1 is DFQATT and CDR2 is SNEGSKA (reference sequence). CDR3 residues: CSARDWGQGSETQYF. Written as DNA, the CDR3 is TGCAGTGCTAGAGATTGGGGACAGGGTTCGGAGACCCAGTACTTC.

The CDR3 sequence: CASSQDPVAGSSGANVLTF. The CDR3 nucleotides read TGCGCCAGCAGCCAAGATCCGGTGGCGGGTAGCTCTGGGGCCAACGTCCTGACTTTC. This chain connects TRBV4-1 to TRBJ2-6, with D perhaps matching TRBD2 (5 bases). The germline gives CDR1 MGHRA, CDR2 YSYEKL. Trimming took off 0 bases at V and 0 bases at J, with 15 bases between the two ends. There are 19 residues in the CDR3.

This clonotype occurred once. V and J are TRBV12-3 or TRBV12-4 and TRBJ2-1; no clear D. Trimming removed 1 base at V and 1 base at J, with 5 bases between. CDR3 length equals 14 residues. CDR3 nucleotide sequence: TGTGCCAGCAGTTTAGAACCTTCCTACAATGAGCAGTTCTTC. It codes for CASSLEPSYNEQFF.

The gene calls are TRBV12-3 or TRBV12-4 and TRBJ1-3, with 8 nucleotides matching TRBD1. The CDR3 extends over 14 amino acids. V gave up 6 bases and J gave up 2 bases; unmatched junction bases: 3. The CDR3 DNA is TGTGCCAGCAGCTCGGGACAGGCTGGAAACACCATATATTTT. Protein product: CASSSGQAGNTIYF.